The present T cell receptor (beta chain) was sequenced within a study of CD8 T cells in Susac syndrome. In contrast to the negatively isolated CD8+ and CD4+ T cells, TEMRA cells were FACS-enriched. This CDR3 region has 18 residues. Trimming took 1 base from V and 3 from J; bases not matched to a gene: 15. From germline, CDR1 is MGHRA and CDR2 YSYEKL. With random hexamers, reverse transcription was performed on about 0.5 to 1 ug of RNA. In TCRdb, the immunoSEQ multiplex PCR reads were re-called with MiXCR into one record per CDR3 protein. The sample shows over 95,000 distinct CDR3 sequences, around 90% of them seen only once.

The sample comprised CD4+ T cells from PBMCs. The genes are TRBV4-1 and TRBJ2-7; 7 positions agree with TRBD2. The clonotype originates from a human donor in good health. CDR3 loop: CASSQVSPSGTTFYEQYF. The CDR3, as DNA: TGCGCCAGCAGCCAAGTAAGTCCTAGCGGAACCACTTTCTACGAGCAGTACTTC.